This T cell receptor (beta chain) derives from a study of blood T cells in healthy people across ages. Study outcomes and limitations: A greater number of naive CD4+ cells and higher diversity distinguished long-lived donors from aged donors.

Comment on this clonotype: Its antigen remains unidentified.

Sample-barcoded 5' priming and a J-beta primer mix drove a second PCR of roughly 6 to 12 cycles. CDR3-containing paired-end reads numbered at least 2.5 million in each sample. TCRdb itself ran the 5' RACE reads through MiXCR, one entry per CDR3 protein. The sample has over 600,000 distinct CDR3 sequences; more than 20% are singletons. Each donor had around 9.2 milliliters of peripheral blood drawn. The sample consisted of blood. The receptor was isolated from a man aged 65 to 85 in good health.

CDR3 bases: TGCAGTGCTAGTAATATCGGGGGGCAGTCACCCCTCCACTTT. Amino acids: CSASNIGGQSPLHF. The rearrangement uses TRBV20-1 and TRBJ1-6, with D maybe TRBD1 (6 bases). The V gene's germline CDR1 is DFQATT and CDR2 SNEGSKA (reference sequence). The germline V and J ends were trimmed by 3 bases and 10 bases, with 16 bases remaining between them. This CDR3 has 14 residues.